The 14 T cell receptor beta chains reported below all come from one sample, sequenced in a study of blood T cell repertoires in COVID-19. Sequenced by immunoSEQ multiplex PCR; TCRdb stores in-frame clones only, minus some. This sample has fewer than 400,000 clones; 89% occur once, and the top ten carry 1.7%. The source material was PBMCs or T cells enriched from blood (not recorded which). These receptors were collected from a woman aged 25 to 39 who had recovered from COVID-19.

The chain recombines TRBV12-3 or TRBV12-4 with TRBJ1-1; no clear D gene. V was pared by 5 bases and J by 7 bases, with 11 bases between. The length of the CDR3 is 12 residues. The CDR3, as DNA: TGTGCCAGCAGTCCCCCAGGCCTTGAAGCTTTCTTT. Protein product: CASSPPGLEAFF.

The rearrangement links TRBV19 to TRBJ2-2; 12 positions match TRBD2. Losses at the gene ends were 5 bases for V and 7 bases for J; bases not matched to a gene: 11. Germline V gives CDR1 LNHDA, CDR2 SQIVND (reference sequence). The CDR3 totals 17 residues. DNA for the CDR3: TGTGCCAGTAGTCCCCTAGCGGGAGGGCCTCTCGTCGGGGAGCTGTTTTTT. Its protein is CASSPLAGGPLVGELFF.

This clone came up once. This chain connects TRBV24-1 to TRBJ1-5, with D unresolved. V lost 2 bases and J lost 3, with 4 bases in between. The CDR3 has 13 residues. From germline, CDR1 is KGHDR and CDR2 SFDVKD. The CDR3 sequence is CATSDSYNQPQHF. DNA of the CDR3: TGTGCCACCAGTGATTCCTACAATCAGCCCCAGCATTTT.

The chain links TRBV9 to TRBJ2-2; tentative D call: TRBD1 (5 bases). Trimming removed 3 bases from V and 0 bases from J, with 12 bases in between. Per germline, CDR1 SGDLS and CDR2 YYNGEE. The CDR3 has 16 residues. The CDR3 sequence: CASSDRGGANTGELFF. The CDR3 nucleotides read TGTGCCAGCAGCGATAGGGGCGGAGCGAACACCGGGGAGCTGTTTTTT.

There are a few counts of this clone. The identical CDR3 is also encoded by other nucleotide sequences in the sample. This chain joins TRBV12-3 or TRBV12-4 and TRBJ1-1; 7 bases are a match to TRBD1. The CDR3 runs 13 residues. The J segment lost 4 bases and the V segment lost 3 bases, leaving 2 bases of the junction unmatched. The CDR3 reads CASSFQGGTEAFF. In DNA, the CDR3 is TGTGCCAGCAGTTTTCAGGGGGGCACTGAAGCTTTCTTT.

The gene calls are TRBV19 and TRBJ2-5, with a weak D call TRBD1 (6 bases). This CDR3 has 15 residues. Per germline, CDR1 LNHDA and CDR2 SQIVND (reference sequence). V lost 9 bases, J lost 0 bases, and 17 bases lay in between. The DNA for the CDR3 is TGTGCCAGCAGAAAGACAGGAGCGTACCAAGAGACCCAGTACTTC. It codes for CASRKTGAYQETQYF.

This clone has only one observation. CDR3 loop: CASTMGGRPNTEAFF. The CDR3 bases are TGTGCCAGCACGATGGGGGGTAGGCCTAACACTGAAGCTTTCTTT. V gene TRBV6-4 combines with J gene TRBJ1-1, with D maybe TRBD1 (5 bases). Germline V gives CDR1 MRHNA, CDR2 SNTAGT. V lost 7 bases to trimming and J lost 2 bases, with 17 bases between them. The CDR3 is 15 residues long.

This chain connects TRBV2 to TRBJ2-2, with TRBD2 matching 10 bases. Germline V gene data show CDR1 as SNHLY and CDR2 as FYNNEI. The length of the CDR3 is 15 residues. The V segment lost 2 bases and the J segment 17 bases; nucleotides outside the gene matches: 14. The chain's CDR3 is CASSESSGSTGEFFF. In DNA, the CDR3 is TGTGCCAGCAGTGAATCTAGCGGGAGTACCGGGGAGTTCTTTTTT.

V usage is TRBV7-9 and J usage is TRBJ1-6, with 10 bases lining up with TRBD1. V trimming: 4 bases; J trimming: 10 bases; junction bases outside the gene matches: 10. This CDR3 spans 16 amino acids. Per the germline V gene, CDR1 is SEHNR and CDR2 is FQNEAQ (reference sequence). CDR3 sequence reads: CASSSSDRGKRSPLHF. CDR3 nucleotides: TGTGCCAGCAGCTCCTCGGACAGGGGGAAGCGATCACCCCTCCACTTT. Supplemented by reference TRBV7-9 and TRBJ1-6, the full variable domain reads DTGVSQNPRHKITKRGQNVTFRCDPISEHNRLYWYRQTLGQGPEFLTYFQNEAQLEKSRLLSDRFSAERPKGSFSTLEIQRTEQGDSAMYLCASSSSDRGKRSPLHFGNGTRLTVT.

The chain couples TRBV28 to TRBJ2-6, with D hard to call. The V gene lost 4 bases and the J gene lost 1 base, with 11 bases spanning the gap. CDR1 and CDR2 (germline): MDHEN, SYDVKM. There are 16 residues in the CDR3. The CDR3 DNA follows: TGTGCCAGCAGTTCCTCTTATCTGTCTGGGGCCAACGTCCTGACTTTC. It yields the protein CASSSSYLSGANVLTF.

V is TRBV10-3 and J is TRBJ2-3; 7 bases are a match to TRBD1. The ends lost 4 bases at V and 3 bases at J; junction bases unmatched: 10. CDR1 and CDR2 from the germline V gene are ENHRY and SYGVKD. This CDR3 comprises 16 residues. Written as DNA, the CDR3 is TGTGCCATCAGTGGAAAGAGACAGGGCCTTACAGATACGCAGTATTTT. This encodes CAISGKRQGLTDTQYF.

The V gene is TRBV7-2, the J gene TRBJ1-4, with 7 bases matching TRBD1. The CDR3 consists of 14 residues. CDR1 is SGHTA, CDR2 FQGNSA, per germline. Losses at the gene ends were 5 bases for V and 6 bases for J; bases not matched to a gene: 6. This chain's CDR3 is CASSLDRLDEKLFF. DNA of the CDR3: TGTGCCAGCAGCCTGGACAGGTTGGATGAAAAACTGTTTTTT.

This sequence joins TRBV20-1 and TRBJ1-2; D perhaps matches TRBD1 (6 bases). CDR3 length equals 12 residues. V was pared by 3 bases and J by 6 bases, with 11 bases between. Germline V lookup: CDR1 DFQATT, CDR2 SNEGSKA (reference sequence). The CDR3 DNA follows: TGCAGTGCTAGTGGTCAGGGGAATGGCTACACCTTC. Translation: CSASGQGNGYTF.

A remark on this clone: The same CDR3 is also encoded by other DNA sequences in this sample. V usage is TRBV6-5 and J usage is TRBJ1-2; 7 nucleotides line up with TRBD1. CDR1 is MNHEY, CDR2 SVGAGI, per germline. Trimming took 6 bases from V and 2 from J; bases not matched to a gene: 3. The CDR3 length is 13 residues. DNA for the CDR3: TGTGCCAGCAGGCGGGACAGCAACTATGGCTACACCTTC. Amino acids: CASRRDSNYGYTF.